These 8 T cell receptor beta chains originate from one sample sequenced in a study of T cells in Graves' hyperthyroidism and ophthalmopathy. What was amplified from RNA transcripts were TCR beta CDR3 regions. TCR CDR3 regions were first amplified by RT-PCR with HTBI primers. TCRdb reprocessed the multiplex PCR reads via MiXCR and lists one record per CDR3 protein. Counted here are hundreds of thousands of distinct CDR3 sequences, about 20% occurring once; the ten biggest clones make up about 53%. Material for sequencing was blood. These receptors originate from a woman in her 70s with Graves' ophthalmopathy.

This clonotype was observed a few times. The rearrangement uses TRBV4-2 and TRBJ2-5, with D maybe TRBD1 (5 bases). The CDR3 spans 16 residues. The V gene's germline CDR1 is LGHNA and CDR2 YNFKEQ. Trimming removed 0 bases from V and 2 bases from J, with 13 bases in between. The CDR3 DNA reads TGTGCCAGCAGCCAAGAAGCTACAGGACATCAAGAGACCCAGTACTTC. Its protein is CASSQEATGHQETQYF.

This rearrangement joins TRBV6-4 to TRBJ2-3, with no clear D. This CDR3 has 13 residues. Germline V gene data show CDR1 as MRHNA and CDR2 as SNTAGT. The germline V and J ends were trimmed by 0 bases and 9 bases, with 10 bases remaining between them. This CDR3 is CASSDSASETQYF. In DNA, the CDR3 is TGTGCCAGCAGTGACTCGGCCAGCGAGACGCAGTATTTT.

This clonotype was seen only a few times. The chain combines TRBV5-4 with TRBJ1-2; tentatively, D is TRBD1 (6 bases). The CDR3 is 14 amino acids. V lost 1 base to trimming and J lost 4 bases, with 11 bases between them. Germline V gene data show CDR1 as SGHNT and CDR2 as YYREEE (reference sequence). In DNA, the CDR3 is TGTGCCAGCAGCTTGAGAGGACAGAGCTATGGCTACACCTTC. Translated, it gives CASSLRGQSYGYTF. Combining the CDR3 with reference TRBV5-4 and TRBJ1-2 gives the whole variable domain ETGVTQSPTHLIKTRGQQVTLRCSSQSGHNTVSWYQQALGQGPQFIFQYYREEENGRGNFPPRFSGLQFPNYSSELNVNALELDDSALYLCASSLRGQSYGYTFGSGTRLTVV.

This chain joins TRBV9 and TRBJ2-1, with D possibly called TRBD1 or TRBD2 (6 bases each). CDR3 length equals 17 residues. V lost 3 bases to trimming and J lost 6 bases, with 22 bases between them. Per the germline V gene, CDR1 is SGDLS and CDR2 is YYNGEE. CDR3 sequence: CASSAPIQGASANEQFF. The CDR3 DNA follows: TGTGCCAGCAGCGCGCCCATACAGGGAGCTAGCGCCAATGAGCAGTTCTTC.

This clonotype turned up a few times. This rearrangement joins TRBV6-1 to TRBJ2-2; D gene ambiguous. Germline V gives CDR1 MNHNS, CDR2 SASEGT. V was trimmed by 6 bases and J by 1 base, leaving 6 bases between them. This CDR3 is built from 13 residues. CDR3 in amino acids: CASRSRNTGELFF. CDR3 in DNA: TGTGCCAGCAGGAGCAGGAACACCGGGGAGCTGTTTTTT.

This clonotype showed up just a few times. This rearrangement joins TRBV28 to TRBJ2-7, with D tentatively TRBD2 (6 bases). The V and J ends lost 9 bases and 6 bases respectively, with 18 bases between them. This CDR3 is 13 amino acids long. Germline loops: CDR1 MDHEN, CDR2 SYDVKM. This CDR3 reads CASTTGTQSEQYF. Written as DNA, the CDR3 is TGTGCCAGTACAACCGGGACTCAGTCCGAGCAGTACTTC.

The V gene is TRBV6-1, the J gene TRBJ1-1, with D perhaps matching TRBD1 (6 bases). Germline CDR1 reads MNHNS; CDR2 reads SASEGT. The V end lost 5 bases, the J end lost 1 base, and 14 bases lay between the germline ends. The CDR3 runs to 15 residues. CDR3 protein: CASSSRTGTNTEAFF. Written as DNA, the CDR3 is TGTGCCAGCAGTTCACGCACAGGGACGAACACTGAAGCTTTCTTT.

The rearrangement uses TRBV11-2 and TRBJ2-1; the D gene is possibly TRBD2 (6 bases). This CDR3 is built from 15 residues. From germline, CDR1 is SGHAT and CDR2 FQNNGV. The V and J ends lost 5 bases and 6 bases respectively, with 17 bases between them. The CDR3: CASSPRDLGGNEQFF. CDR3 sequence (DNA): TGTGCCAGCAGCCCGCGGGACTTGGGTGGCAATGAGCAGTTCTTC.